The 16 T cell receptor beta chains reported below all come from one sample, sequenced in a study of cytomegalovirus exposure and HLA in healthy donors. TCRdb's copy holds only in-frame clones and misses some; the assay was immunoSEQ multiplex PCR. The table has about 330,000 clones, about nine tenths seen once. The specimen was PBMCs. The receptors originated from a young woman in good health and CMV-seronegative.

The V and J genes are TRBV28 and TRBJ1-4, with 7 positions matching TRBD1. Germline V gene data show CDR1 as MDHEN and CDR2 as SYDVKM. V gave up 6 bases and J gave up 4 bases; unmatched junction bases: 8. This CDR3 comprises 15 residues. The CDR3 reads CASSQSGQINEKLFF. The CDR3 bases are TGTGCCAGCAGCCAGTCGGGACAGATTAATGAAAAACTGTTTTTT.

V gene TRBV2 combines with J gene TRBJ1-1, with 7 bases that match TRBD1. The CDR3 is made up of 14 amino acids. CDR1 and CDR2 (germline): SNHLY, FYNNEI. After removal of 9 bases from V and 6 bases from J, the junction contained 13 bases not matched to a gene. CDR3 bases: TGTGCCAGAGGGACAGTCCCACCTGAGTCTGAAGCTTTCTTT. The encoded protein is CARGTVPPESEAFF.

The rearrangement links TRBV4-1 to TRBJ2-7; D may be TRBD2 (7 bases). Per the germline V gene, CDR1 is MGHRA and CDR2 is YSYEKL. Trimming took 0 bases from V and 3 from J, leaving 24 bases between them. The CDR3 has 19 amino acids. The CDR3 sequence: CASSQDPSESRGDYYEQYF. The CDR3, as DNA: TGCGCCAGCAGCCAAGATCCTAGCGAGTCGAGGGGGGACTACTACGAGCAGTACTTC.

The chain carries TRBV7-9 and TRBJ2-7; D might be TRBD2 (5 bases). Germline assignment: CDR1 SEHNR and CDR2 FQNEAQ (reference sequence). V was pared by 3 bases and J by 6 bases, with 18 bases between. CDR3 size: 15 residues. The CDR3 DNA reads TGTGCCAGCAGCTTGGTTCCAGCGGAAGGTGGCGAGCAGTACTTC. As protein: CASSLVPAEGGEQYF.

The genes are TRBV2 and TRBJ2-3; possible D gene TRBD1, 6 bases. This CDR3 is built from 14 residues. V was shortened by 2 bases and J by 4 bases, with 10 bases between the two germline ends. Per the germline V gene, CDR1 is SNHLY and CDR2 is FYNNEI. The CDR3 here is CASSEQGSADTQYF. The CDR3 DNA reads as TGTGCCAGCAGTGAACAGGGGTCCGCAGATACGCAGTATTTT. The full variable domain, its missing parts supplied by reference TRBV2 and TRBJ2-3, is EPEVTQTPSHQVTQMGQEVILRCVPISNHLYFYWYRQILGQKVEFLVSFYNNEISEKSEIFDDQFSVERPDGSNFTLKIRSTKLEDSAMYFCASSEQGSADTQYFGPGTRLTVL.

The J gene is TRBJ2-5, the V gene TRBV7-8; 8 positions agree with TRBD1. Trimming at V came to 5 bases and at J to 5 bases, leaving 10 bases not matched to a gene. Germline V lookup: CDR1 SGHVS, CDR2 FQNEAQ. The CDR3 runs to 15 residues. CDR3 nucleotides: TGTGCCAGCAGCCCTGTGCCAGGGGGCGTTGAGACCCAGTACTTC. It yields the protein CASSPVPGGVETQYF.

The CDR3 DNA follows: TGTGCCAGCTCCCGGAGGGACAGCAACTATGGCTACACCTTC. Protein: CASSRRDSNYGYTF. The gene calls are TRBV18 and TRBJ1-2; 7 bases match TRBD1. The junction had 6 bases not matched to a gene; V was cut back by 6 bases and J by 2 bases. CDR1 KGHSH and CDR2 LQKENI come from the germline V gene. The CDR3 extends over 14 amino acids.

DNA of the CDR3: TGTGCCAGCAGCCCCCCGGGGGGGACCACCTACGAGCAGTACTTC. This gives the protein CASSPPGGTTYEQYF. V usage is TRBV7-2 and J usage is TRBJ2-7; TRBD2 matches at 8 bases. V dropped 5 bases and J dropped 2; count of bases not matched to a gene: 8. Germline values: CDR1 SGHTA, CDR2 FQGNSA. The CDR3 has 15 amino acids.

The V gene is TRBV9, the J gene TRBJ2-2; no reliable D call. The CDR3 loop spans 14 amino acids. In germline, CDR1 is SGDLS, CDR2 YYNGEE. The ends were cut back, 4 bases at V and 4 bases at J, with 11 bases in the middle. The chain's CDR3 is CASSTSSGTGELFF. In DNA form, the CDR3 reads TGTGCCAGCAGCACTTCTTCCGGCACCGGGGAGCTGTTTTTT.

This chain connects TRBV5-1 to TRBJ1-2; tentative D call: TRBD1 (5 bases). V dropped 5 bases and J dropped 1 base, with 15 bases sitting between them. The germline V gene encodes CDR1 SGHRS and CDR2 YFSETQ. This CDR3 comprises 15 residues. The CDR3 DNA sequence: TGCGCCAGCAGTCAAACAGGCATCCTTAACTATGGCTACACCTTC. Protein sequence: CASSQTGILNYGYTF.

The gene calls are TRBV2 and TRBJ2-1, with TRBD2 matching over 10 bases. V was clipped by 6 bases and J by 5 bases; unmatched bases: 7. CDR1 SNHLY and CDR2 FYNNEI come from the germline V gene. This CDR3 has 15 residues. Written as DNA, the CDR3 is TGTGCCAGCAGGGAGACTAGCGGGCCTGACAATGAGCAGTTCTTC. Its translation is CASRETSGPDNEQFF.

This clone was recorded only once. The chain joins TRBV4-2 to TRBJ2-1, with 8 positions matching TRBD1. The germline V gene has CDR1 LGHNA and CDR2 YNFKEQ. The CDR3 has 16 amino acids. After removal of 1 base from V and 8 bases from J, the junction contained 10 bases not matched to a gene. This CDR3 is CASSQGQGSGPDEQFF. The CDR3 region has the DNA TGTGCCAGCAGCCAAGGACAGGGGTCGGGACCAGATGAGCAGTTCTTC.

The rearrangement joins TRBV27 to TRBJ1-1, with a possible D match to TRBD1 (6 bases). Germline V gene sequence: CDR1 MNHEY, CDR2 SMNVEV (reference sequence). This CDR3 is 13 amino acids long. With 3 bases removed from V and 5 bases from J, the gap between germline ends came to 10 bases. CDR3 in DNA: TGTGCCAGCAGTTTCCAGGGGCGGACTGAAGCTTTCTTT. Translation: CASSFQGRTEAFF.

This clone has just one count. The J gene is TRBJ2-3, the V gene TRBV29-1; perhaps TRBD2 as D (6 bases). The CDR3 spans 13 residues. With 3 bases removed from V and 2 bases from J, the gap between germline ends came to 9 bases. Germline CDR1 and CDR2: SQVTM and ANQGSEA. CDR3 DNA sequence: TGCAGCGTTGAGGACTATACCACAGATACGCAGTATTTT. Translated, it gives CSVEDYTTDTQYF.

The genes are TRBV19 and TRBJ2-2; the D is unclear. CDR1 is LNHDA, CDR2 SQIVND, per germline (reference sequence). The CDR3 extends over 13 amino acids. Trimming removed 9 bases at V and 1 base at J, with 9 bases between. The chain's CDR3 is CASVYLNTGELFF. The CDR3 nucleotides are TGTGCCAGCGTCTATTTGAACACCGGGGAGCTGTTTTTT.

The chain joins TRBV7-9 to TRBJ2-1; 9 nucleotides line up with TRBD2. J was trimmed by 7 bases and V by 5 bases; bases with no gene match: 12. Germline CDR1 reads SEHNR; CDR2 reads FQNEAQ (reference sequence). The CDR3 is made up of 16 amino acids. The CDR3 sequence: CASSPTSGTSKNEQFF. The DNA of the CDR3 is TGTGCCAGCAGCCCGACCTCCGGGACTAGCAAGAATGAGCAGTTCTTC.